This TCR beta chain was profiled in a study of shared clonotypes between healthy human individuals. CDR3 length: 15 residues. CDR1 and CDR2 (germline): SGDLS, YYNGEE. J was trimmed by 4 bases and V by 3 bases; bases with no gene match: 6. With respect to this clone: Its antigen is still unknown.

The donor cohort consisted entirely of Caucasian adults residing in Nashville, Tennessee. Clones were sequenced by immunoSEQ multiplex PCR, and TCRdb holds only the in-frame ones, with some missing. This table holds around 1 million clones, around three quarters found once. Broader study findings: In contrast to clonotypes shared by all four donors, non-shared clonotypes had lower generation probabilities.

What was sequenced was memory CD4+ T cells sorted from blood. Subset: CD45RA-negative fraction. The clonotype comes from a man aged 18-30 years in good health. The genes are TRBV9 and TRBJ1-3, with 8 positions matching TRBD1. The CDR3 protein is CASSGGTGRGNTIYF. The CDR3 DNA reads TGTGCCAGCAGCGGAGGGACAGGCAGGGGAAACACCATATATTTT.